This T cell receptor (beta chain) came from a study of shared clonotypes between healthy human individuals. Study-wide findings and caveats: Among a few donors, roughly 5.5% of naive CD4 clonotypes were found in common.

Germline CDR1 MGHRA, CDR2 YSYEKL. V lost 0 bases, J lost 4 bases, and 15 bases lay in between. The CDR3 runs to 16 residues. In the case of this clone: Its cognate antigen is unknown.

An approximately 180 ng quantity of DNA, about 30,000 T cell genomes, went into the sorted-subset replicate PCRs. Libraries were prepared by immunoSEQ multiplex PCR; TCRdb keeps only in-frame clonotypes and omits some of them. The sample has about 2 million clones, roughly 94% seen once; the top ten hold 0.85% to 1.3%. Terminally differentiated effector memory CD45RA+ cells were excluded from the naive CD8 cells, which were CD45RO-negative and positively selected for CCR7. Donors were healthy HIV-negative adults without recently reported acute infections or vaccinations. The donors, all of them Caucasian adults, lived in Nashville, Tennessee.

The rearrangement uses TRBV4-1 and TRBJ1-2; D is unclear. The sequencing input was naive CD8+ T cells sorted from blood. This TCR was recovered from a young man in good health. The CDR3 coding sequence is TGCGCCAGCAGCCAAGAGGGAAAGGGTCCGCTCTATGGCTACACCTTC. Translation gives CASSQEGKGPLYGYTF.